Below, 21 T cell receptor beta chains from the same sample are listed, as sequenced in a study of T cell changes during pregnancy in multiple sclerosis. TCRdb's table, derived via immunoSEQ multiplex PCR, lists solely in-frame clones and lacks some. The data hold about 34,000 clones, with 90% observed a single time. The sample consisted of CD8+ T cells from peripheral blood mononuclear cells, taken after pregnancy. Every receptor here comes from a female donor with multiple sclerosis, enrolled in a pregnancy study.

This chain uses TRBV11-2 with TRBJ1-2; no clear D gene. Germline-derived CDR1 and CDR2 are SGHAT and FQNNGV. With 4 bases removed from V and 9 bases from J, the gap between germline ends came to 15 bases. This CDR3 has 13 residues. CDR3 loop: CASSSSSRRSYTF. As DNA, the CDR3 is TGTGCCAGCAGCTCCTCCTCCAGGAGGAGCTACACCTTC.

J is TRBJ1-1 and V is TRBV21-1; the table gives TRBD1 as D, unverified against the DNA. TRBV21-1 is deemed a pseudogene. This CDR3 is built from 16 residues. The CDR3 protein is CASSDPTGGEDTEAFF. The CDR3 DNA reads TGTGCCAGCAGCGACCCGACAGGGGGGGAGGACACTGAAGCTTTCTTT.

V and J are TRBV29-1 and TRBJ1-2; 7 bases fit TRBD1. This CDR3 comprises 12 residues. Germline values: CDR1 SQVTM, CDR2 ANQGSEA. Unmatched junction bases numbered 4, after V lost 3 bases and J lost 6 bases. CDR3 residues: CSVDDRADGYTF. CDR3 sequence (DNA): TGCAGCGTTGATGACAGGGCAGATGGCTACACCTTC. The whole variable domain, remainder taken from reference TRBV29-1 and TRBJ1-2, is SAVISQKPSRDICQRGTSLTIQCQVDSQVTMMFWYRQQPGQSLTLIATANQGSEATYESGFVIDKFPISRPNLTFSTLTVSNMSPEDSSIYLCSVDDRADGYTFGSGTRLTVV.

The V gene is TRBV19, the J gene TRBJ1-3, with D uncertain. Germline V gene data show CDR1 as LNHDA and CDR2 as SQIVND (reference sequence). The CDR3 covers 14 residues. V lost 7 bases to trimming and J lost 0 bases, with 10 bases between them. The CDR3, as DNA: TGTGCCAGTACTCCTTGGGCCTCTGGAAACACCATATATTTT. This translates into CASTPWASGNTIYF.

V usage is TRBV7-8 and J usage is TRBJ2-1; TRBD1 agrees at 7 bases. V lost 8 bases, J lost 4 bases, and 11 bases stayed unmatched. The CDR3 sequence is 15 residues long. The V gene's germline CDR1 is SGHVS and CDR2 FQNEAQ. The CDR3 here is CASGLWKGAYNEQFF. CDR3 nucleotide sequence: TGTGCCAGCGGCCTCTGGAAGGGGGCATACAATGAGCAGTTCTTC.

J is TRBJ1-2 and V is TRBV5-6, with D hard to call. V was trimmed by 0 bases and J by 3 bases, leaving 9 bases between them. This CDR3 is 14 amino acids long. Germline CDR1 SGHDT, CDR2 YYEEEE. This CDR3 reads CASSLGGVDYGYTF. The CDR3 DNA is TGTGCCAGCAGCTTGGGTGGAGTTGACTATGGCTACACCTTC.

The CDR3 DNA follows: TGTGCCAGCAGAACCGGGACAGAGACCTACGAGCAGTACTTC. The encoded protein is CASRTGTETYEQYF. The chain carries TRBV6-5 and TRBJ2-7, with 7 bases aligning to TRBD1. Germline-derived CDR1 and CDR2 are MNHEY and SVGAGI. The CDR3 is 14 residues long. V lost 6 bases, J lost 2 bases, and 7 bases stayed unmatched.

The rearrangement links TRBV6-1 to TRBJ1-1, with D hard to call. CDR1 and CDR2 from the germline V gene are MNHNS and SASEGT. With 0 bases removed from V and 1 base from J, the gap between germline ends came to 12 bases. The CDR3 is 16 amino acids. The CDR3 DNA is TGTGCCAGCAGTGAAGCGCAAGAGTTTGGGAACACTGAAGCTTTCTTT. Translation: CASSEAQEFGNTEAFF.

CDR3 sequence (DNA): TGTGCCAGCAGCGTAGTGCGAGGGCCGAGCTACGCAGATACGCAGTATTTT. This sequence encodes CASSVVRGPSYADTQYF. The V and J genes are TRBV9 and TRBJ2-3; TRBD2 might be the D (5 bases). Germline V CDR1 and CDR2: SGDLS, YYNGEE. The CDR3 has 17 residues. The V end lost 0 bases, the J end lost 4 bases, and 18 bases lay between the germline ends. The full variable domain, its missing parts supplied by reference TRBV9 and TRBJ2-3, is DSGVTQTPKHLITATGQRVTLRCSPRSGDLSVYWYQQSLDQGLQFLIQYYNGEERAKGNILERFSAQQFPDLHSELNLSSLELGDSALYFCASSVVRGPSYADTQYFGPGTRLTVL.

The gene calls are TRBV30 and TRBJ2-1, with D perhaps TRBD1 (5 bases). The CDR3 contains 13 residues. Per the germline V gene, CDR1 is GTSNPN and CDR2 is SVGIG (reference sequence). V was trimmed by 0 bases and J by 4 bases, leaving 7 bases between them. CDR3 protein: CAWSVHRYNEQFF. CDR3 bases: TGTGCCTGGAGTGTACACAGGTACAATGAGCAGTTCTTC.

The chain has TRBV9 and TRBJ2-3, with 13 bases aligning to TRBD2. J lost 2 bases, V lost 4 bases, and 7 bases had no gene match. Germline loops: CDR1 SGDLS, CDR2 YYNGEE. The CDR3 has 17 residues. The CDR3 coding sequence is TGTGCCAGCAGCACTCGGACTAGCGGGGGATACACAGATACGCAGTATTTT. Amino acid sequence: CASSTRTSGGYTDTQYF.

This sequence joins TRBV5-6 and TRBJ1-5; unclear D gene. CDR3 size: 14 residues. The ends were cut back, 3 bases at V and 5 bases at J, with 12 bases in the middle. The germline V gene has CDR1 SGHDT and CDR2 YYEEEE. The chain's CDR3 is CASSSMGPYQPQHF. The DNA of the CDR3 is TGTGCCAGCAGCTCCATGGGCCCGTATCAGCCCCAGCATTTT.

V and J are TRBV5-4 and TRBJ2-7; D is unclear. Between the trimmed V and J ends, which lost 0 bases and 7 bases, there was a span of 17 bases. CDR3 size: 15 residues. Germline V lookup: CDR1 SGHNT, CDR2 YYREEE (reference sequence). For the CDR3, the DNA is TGTGCCAGCAGCTTGGGTAGTAGCAGCCTCGGGGAGCAGTACTTC. This translates into CASSLGSSSLGEQYF.

V gene TRBV4-2 combines with J gene TRBJ2-1; possibly TRBD1 for D (6 bases). CDR1 is LGHNA, CDR2 YNFKEQ, per germline. The CDR3 has 20 amino acids. Trimming shortened V by 0 bases and J by 0 bases, and 21 bases separated the two germline ends. CDR3 sequence: CASSQDGSGQELSSYNEQFF. CDR3 bases: TGTGCCAGCAGCCAAGATGGTTCGGGACAAGAGTTAAGCTCCTACAATGAGCAGTTCTTC.

The gene calls are TRBV7-3 and TRBJ2-3, with 13 nucleotides matching TRBD2. J was trimmed by 2 bases and V by 5 bases; bases with no gene match: 1. CDR1 is SGHTA and CDR2 is FQGTGA in the germline V gene. The CDR3 covers 15 residues. CDR3 bases: TGTGCCAGCAGCACTAGCGGGGGGGACACAGATACGCAGTATTTT. This translates into CASSTSGGDTDTQYF.

V usage is TRBV18 and J usage is TRBJ2-7; weak D call: TRBD1 (6 bases). This CDR3 contains 13 residues. V gave up 0 bases and J gave up 4 bases, with 7 bases separating them. The germline V gene encodes CDR1 KGHSH and CDR2 LQKENI. CDR3 sequence reads: CASSPPGTYEQYF. In DNA, the CDR3 is TGTGCCAGCTCACCACCGGGGACATACGAGCAGTACTTC.

The J gene is TRBJ1-4, the V gene TRBV7-2; 9 nucleotides line up with TRBD1. This CDR3 region has 16 residues. Trimming removed 2 bases from V and 6 bases from J; junction bases left unmatched: 7. Germline CDR1 SGHTA, CDR2 FQGNSA. CDR3 residues: CASSLSPTGGDEKLFF. CDR3 DNA sequence: TGTGCCAGCAGCTTAAGCCCGACAGGGGGGGATGAAAAACTGTTTTTT.

The gene calls are TRBV6-1 and TRBJ2-7, with D perhaps TRBD1 (5 bases). Trimming took 6 bases from V and 3 from J, leaving 15 bases between them. The CDR3 consists of 14 residues. Germline V lookup: CDR1 MNHNS, CDR2 SASEGT. The CDR3, as DNA: TGTGCCAGCAGAGGGGAAAGGGTGGACTACGAGCAGTACTTC. Translation gives CASRGERVDYEQYF.

This clone was picked up one time. The chain recombines TRBV6-5 with TRBJ2-3; a weak D match, TRBD1 (5 bases). Germline CDR1 reads MNHEY; CDR2 reads SVGAGI. This CDR3 contains 13 residues. V dropped 7 bases and J dropped 5 bases, with 13 bases sitting between them. CDR3: CASTQIQGDTQYF. As DNA, the CDR3 is TGTGCCAGCACCCAGATTCAGGGAGATACGCAGTATTTT.

Notes on this clone: One junction end disagrees with the germline gene, perhaps due to a read error. The chain recombines TRBV6-1 with TRBJ1-2, with D perhaps TRBD1 (6 bases). Germline values: CDR1 MNHNS, CDR2 SASEGT. CDR3 length: 15 residues. The CDR3: CASSDPAQGNHGYTF. CDR3 nucleotide sequence: TGTGCCAGCAGCGATCCAGCACAGGGTAACCATGGCTACACCTTC.

V and J are TRBV4-2 and TRBJ1-1; 8 bases are shared with TRBD1. The CDR3 runs 16 residues. Germline CDR1 is LGHNA and CDR2 is YNFKEQ. Trimming at V came to 0 bases and at J to 2 bases, leaving 5 bases not matched to a gene. The CDR3 is CASSQDGTGYNTEAFF. The DNA for the CDR3 is TGTGCCAGCAGCCAAGATGGGACAGGCTATAACACTGAAGCTTTCTTT.